These 8 T cell receptor beta chains were sequenced from one sample in a study of shared clonotypes between healthy human individuals. Positively selected for CCR7, the CD45RO-negative cells used as naive CD8 cells excluded terminally differentiated effector memory CD45RA+ cells. TCRdb's copy holds only in-frame clones and misses some; the assay was immunoSEQ multiplex PCR. The sample has nearly 2 million clones; approximately 94% are singletons. The material sequenced was naive CD8+ T cells sorted from blood. These receptors originate from a man between 18 and 29 years old in good health.

As regards this clone: The sample has other DNA sequences that encode this CDR3 too. The V gene is TRBV7-9, the J gene TRBJ2-7, with 11 bases fitting TRBD1. The CDR3 has 14 residues. CDR1 is SEHNR and CDR2 is FQNEAQ in the germline V gene (reference sequence). After removal of 5 bases from V and 2 bases from J, the junction contained 2 bases not matched to a gene. CDR3 sequence (DNA): TGTGCCAGCAGCCCGGGACAGGGGGCCTACGAGCAGTACTTC. Translated: CASSPGQGAYEQYF.

Here the CDR3 reads CASSLDRDNEQFF. The CDR3 nucleotides are TGTGCCAGCAGCTTAGACAGGGACAATGAGCAGTTCTTC. V is TRBV7-8 and J is TRBJ2-1; TRBD1 might be the D (6 bases). This CDR3 is built from 13 residues. Germline values: CDR1 SGHVS, CDR2 FQNEAQ. The V gene lost 1 base and the J gene lost 5 bases, with 6 bases spanning the gap.

Concerning this clone: Other DNA sequences in this sample translate to the same CDR3. The chain is built from TRBV30 and TRBJ1-1; D may be TRBD1 (5 bases). The length of the CDR3 is 12 residues. Germline V gene lookup returns CDR1 GTSNPN and CDR2 SVGIG (reference sequence). Trimming stripped 0 bases from V and 3 bases from J, with 5 bases between. DNA for the CDR3: TGTGCCTGGAGTGTAGGGGACACTGAAGCTTTCTTT. Amino acid sequence: CAWSVGDTEAFF. Supplemented by reference TRBV30 and TRBJ1-1, the full variable domain reads SQTIHQWPATLVQPVGSPLSLECTVEGTSNPNLYWYRQAAGRGLQLLFYSVGIGQISSEVPQNLSASRPQDRQFILSSKKLLLSDSGFYLCAWSVGDTEAFFGQGTRLTVV.

The rearrangement links TRBV4-3 to TRBJ2-7; 10 bases fit TRBD1. Trimming removed 5 bases from V and 1 base from J; junction bases left unmatched: 14. The CDR3 contains 18 residues. CDR1 and CDR2 from the germline V gene are LGHNA and YSLEER. The CDR3 DNA reads TGCGCCAGCAGCTTGCATCCCGGGACAGGGGAAGGTTCCTACGAGCAGTACTTC. Encoded protein: CASSLHPGTGEGSYEQYF.

This clone was counted once. The genes are TRBV29-1 and TRBJ2-1; D not certain. The CDR3 covers 17 residues. Trimming left V 2 bases short and J 2 bases short, with 19 bases between. CDR1 SQVTM and CDR2 ANQGSEA come from the germline V gene. CDR3 nucleotides: TGCAGCGTTGAAAGGTTGAGCCCGAAGGACCCCTACAATGAGCAGTTCTTC. It specifies CSVERLSPKDPYNEQFF.

The V call is TRBV5-8, the J call TRBJ1-5; D ambiguous. Trimming stripped 1 base from V and 3 bases from J, with 14 bases between. This CDR3 spans 16 amino acids. CDR1 is SGHTS, CDR2 YDEGEE, per germline. This chain's CDR3 is CASSLLGETLNQPQHF. Written as DNA, the CDR3 is TGTGCCAGCAGCTTGCTAGGTGAAACTCTCAATCAGCCCCAGCATTTT.

This clone has more than one count but fewer than ten. The chain combines TRBV9 with TRBJ2-1; D is unresolved. This CDR3 has 16 amino acids. V lost 0 bases and J lost 0, with 10 bases in between. The germline V gene encodes CDR1 SGDLS and CDR2 YYNGEE. The CDR3 DNA reads as TGTGCCAGCAGCGTAGAATCAAGAACCTCCTACAATGAGCAGTTCTTC. Translated: CASSVESRTSYNEQFF.

The rearrangement joins TRBV7-6 to TRBJ2-2, with a tentative D call TRBD1 (5 bases). Trimming removed 2 bases at V and 11 bases at J, with 12 bases between. The germline gives CDR1 SGHVS, CDR2 FNYEAQ. CDR3 length equals 13 residues. CDR3 loop: CASSLRQGIELFF. The CDR3 coding sequence is TGTGCCAGCAGCTTAAGGCAGGGAATCGAGCTGTTTTTT.